Sequencing of this T cell receptor (beta chain) was carried out in a study of shared clonotypes between healthy human individuals (dated by TCRdb to about 2020). For the wider study: Three men and a couple of women, aged 18 to 49 years, made up the cohort. To estimate repertoire size and how much clonotypes are shared between individuals, the study performed deep sequencing of blood TCR repertoires from roughly five healthy adults. Leukapheresis yielded between about 0.94 and 8.9 billion PBMCs per donor. For each donor, CD4 naive and CD4 memory were each run on three plates, CD8 naive on two plates, and CD8 memory on one plate. Different laboratories and diverse techniques were used to prepare libraries and sequence TCR repertoires, to increase sequencing depth and limit assay-specific biases.

This clone was recorded once. No antigen is known for it. No much larger clonotype is one base removed from it; base qualities were not supplied. Donors were healthy HIV-negative adults with no recently reported acute infections or vaccinations. Only Caucasian adults living in Nashville, Tennessee, USA were represented among the donors. CD4+ T cells were enriched by magnetic negative selection; naive cells were then positively selected on CD45RA, and the negative fraction formed the memory subset. After blood collection by leukapheresis, PBMCs were isolated using Ficoll-Histopaque density gradient centrifugation and then cryopreserved in the vapor phase of liquid nitrogen. Analytical flow cytometry was used to check the purity and quantity of each magnetically sorted T cell population. Each sorted fraction had its genomic DNA isolated and then quantified by UV absorbance on a Nanodrop 2000c. The research as a whole found: The small number of donors limited the genetic and exposure-history diversity represented. Only blood was sampled, and tissue TCR repertoires likely differ from those in blood. Based on pairwise subsampling, the degree of clonotype sharing among donors was expected to be affected by sequencing depth. Across several donors, about 4.5% of naive CD4, roughly 3.4% of naive CD8, about 2% of memory CD4, and approximately 0.4% of memory CD8 clonotypes were shared. Even with the large sequencing depth, rarefaction of the sorted-subset datasets indicated that sequencing was incomplete. Naive subsets generally had larger estimated clonotype richness than memory subsets. Compared with non-shared clonotypes, clonotypes shared by all four sorted-subset donors had higher generation probabilities.

Using the deep immunoSEQ assay, multiplex PCR amplified TCR CDR3 regions from genomic DNA. Genomic DNA extracted from each cell subset was distributed evenly over all wells of several immunoSEQ 96-well plates, and each plate served as one replicate. For sorted subsets, 150 to 250 ng of genomic DNA, equivalent to around 31,000 T cell genomes, went into each replicate PCR. Purified libraries were measured with a Qubit 3.0 fluorometer, size-checked on a Bioanalyzer 2100, and measured again with the KAPA Library Quantification kit. A separate single-read 150-cycle Illumina NextSeq 550 flow cell was used to sequence each immunoSEQ 96-well plate. The source study handled its data this way. Because the immunoSEQ output held only junctional sequences and lacked quality scores, the filtering could not match the filtering applied to full-length reads. Sequences were annotated with PyIR, a Python wrapper for IgBLAST v1.9, using IMGT germline references to assign V/J genes and CDR3. Reads with weak V/J assignments (E-value above 1e-6), missing CDR3, stop codons, out-of-frame junctions, or ambiguous translated residues were removed. V3J clonotypes were defined as sequences sharing an identical inferred V gene, J gene, and CDR3 amino acid sequence. Percentage overlap between repertoires was calculated by dividing the number of shared unique clonotypes by the size of the smaller repertoire. Three approaches were used to assess repertoire richness: RTK rarefaction, the Chao1 estimator, and Recon v2.1 estimates of unobserved clonotypes. OLGA was used to compute generation probabilities for all TCRbeta clonotypes that the gDNA method yielded from a handful of donors. TCRdb mirrors the immuneACCESS table, restricted to in-frame sequences. Some clones are absent from its copies; in checked studies, under half trace to an unresolved V gene, and the reason for the others is unknown. The V and J calls and clone size were taken over from that table, and D and trimming were inferred from the DNA. The sample table lists 2 million to 3 million clones, more than 85% of them with a count of one. The ten biggest clones cover about 0.34% of the sample.

The sequence came from a man aged 18 to 30 in good health. Some clones in this sample may be carry-over from other donors' samples. The sample comprised naive CD4+ T cells from PBMCs. This sample's cell subset or site label indicates: CD45RA+ positively selected.

The bases are TGTGCCAGCTCACCACCGGGACAGTCTAACTATGGCTACACCTTC. It translates as CASSPPGQSNYGYTF. This sequence uses TRBV18 and TRBJ1-2, with TRBD1 identical over 7 junction bases. The germline V gene yields KGHSH for CDR1 and LQKENI for CDR2. Trimming leaves V shorter by 0 bases and J shorter by 0 bases, with the junction holding 1 base beyond the gene matches. From the cysteine up to the phenylalanine, the CDR3 has a length of 15 residues. The entry retains the CDR3 DNA only, 45 bases that are in frame from base 1.